This T cell receptor beta chain is drawn from a study of shared clonotypes between healthy human individuals. Study information: Each donor had three CD4 naive, three CD4 memory, two CD8 naive and one CD8 memory plate.

Study findings and constraints: Generation probability values for non-shared clonotypes were lower than those for clonotypes shared by all four donors.

Sequencing was performed with immunoSEQ multiplex PCR; in TCRdb, only in-frame clones are kept and a portion is missing. The table has about 2.4 million clones, 80% to 95% seen once. As concerns this clone: The antigen is unknown.

Per germline, CDR1 LNHDA and CDR2 SQIVND (reference sequence). The germline V and J ends were trimmed by 3 bases and 5 bases, with 10 bases remaining between them. The CDR3 has 13 amino acids. Subsets obtained from CD4+ cells comprised CD45RA+ naive and CD45RA-negative memory cells. The genes are TRBV19 and TRBJ1-1, with D maybe TRBD1 (5 bases). This receptor was taken from a man between 18 and 35 years old in good health. Some clones in this sample may be carry-over from other donors' samples. Sequencing input: naive CD4+ T cells from PBMCs. Subset in this sample: CD45RA+ positively selected. DNA for the CDR3: TGTGCCAGTAGTATTCTGGGGGAAACTGAAGCTTTCTTT. This sequence encodes CASSILGETEAFF.